This T cell receptor (beta chain) was profiled in a study of human T cells and chemical hapten exposure. Authors' processing steps: A per-sample median of about 100,000 TCRs was observed, with counts ranging from roughly 20,000 to 750,000. MiXCR, run by TCRdb on the RACE reads, gives a single entry per CDR3 protein. None of the V and J calls come from the authors' own analysis; TCRdb made them. The sample carries some 400,000 distinct CDR3 sequences, approximately 5% recorded once. This clonotype has at least ten counts. The length of the CDR3 is 11 residues. Germline-derived CDR1 and CDR2 are LGHNA and YNFKEQ. V lost 1 base to trimming and J lost 6 bases, with 4 bases between them. Time point here: pre-sensitization, week 0. The treatment here: therapeutic diphenylcyclopropenone sensitization with weekly scalp DPC. Blood was collected ahead of every patch test applied.

This sequence originates from a woman in her 50s with alopecia areata. Some clones in this sample may be carry-over from other donors' samples. The specimen was whole blood, collected in connection with sensitization to the hapten diphenylcyclopropenone (DPC). V and J are TRBV4-2 and TRBJ2-7, with D unresolved. CDR3 sequence (DNA): TGTGCCAGCAGCCAAGGGGCCGAGCAGTACTTC. Residues: CASSQGAEQYF.